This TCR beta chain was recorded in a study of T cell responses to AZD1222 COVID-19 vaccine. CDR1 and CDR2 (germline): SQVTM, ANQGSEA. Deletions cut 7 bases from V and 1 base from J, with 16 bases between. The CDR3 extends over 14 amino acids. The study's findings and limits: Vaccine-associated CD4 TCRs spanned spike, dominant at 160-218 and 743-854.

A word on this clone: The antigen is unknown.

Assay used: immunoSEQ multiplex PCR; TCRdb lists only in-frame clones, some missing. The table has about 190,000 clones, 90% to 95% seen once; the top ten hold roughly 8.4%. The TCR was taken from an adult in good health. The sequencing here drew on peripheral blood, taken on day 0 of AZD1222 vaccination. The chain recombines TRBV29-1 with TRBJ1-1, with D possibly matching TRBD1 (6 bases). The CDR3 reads CSGGQIVGNTEAFF. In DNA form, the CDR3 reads TGCAGCGGTGGACAGATCGTGGGGAACACTGAAGCTTTCTTT.